This T cell receptor beta chain was obtained from a study of blood T cell repertoires in COVID-19. In the study overall: Sites across the United States, Italy and Spain contributed samples from acute and convalescent COVID-19.

The CDR3 covers 15 residues. The V and J ends lost 8 bases and 1 base, in that order; junction bases with no gene match: 10. CDR1 is SNHLY, CDR2 FYNNEI, per germline. The data were produced by immunoSEQ multiplex PCR, yet TCRdb's version contains in-frame clones alone and is incomplete. In the table there are 240,000 or so clones, about 80% of which are singletons. The sample was peripheral blood. The chain has TRBV2 and TRBJ1-1, with 7 positions matching TRBD1. The TCR originated in an elderly woman with acute or convalescent COVID-19. CDR3 amino acids: CASQSGGQPNTEAFF. In DNA form, the CDR3 reads TGTGCCAGCCAATCAGGGGGACAACCGAACACTGAAGCTTTCTTT.